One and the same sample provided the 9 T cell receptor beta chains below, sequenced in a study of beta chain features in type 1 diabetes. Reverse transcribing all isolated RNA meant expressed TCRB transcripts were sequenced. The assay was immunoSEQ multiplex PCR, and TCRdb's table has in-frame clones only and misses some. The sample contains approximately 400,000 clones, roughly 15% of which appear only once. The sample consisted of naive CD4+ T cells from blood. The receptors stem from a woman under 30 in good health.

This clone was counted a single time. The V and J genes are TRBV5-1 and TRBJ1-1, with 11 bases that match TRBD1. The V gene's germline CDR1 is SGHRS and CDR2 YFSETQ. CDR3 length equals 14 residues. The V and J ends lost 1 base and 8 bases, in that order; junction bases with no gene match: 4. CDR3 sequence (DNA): TGCGCCAGCAGCTTGAACGGACAGGGGGCAGAAGCTTTCTTT. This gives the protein CASSLNGQGAEAFF.

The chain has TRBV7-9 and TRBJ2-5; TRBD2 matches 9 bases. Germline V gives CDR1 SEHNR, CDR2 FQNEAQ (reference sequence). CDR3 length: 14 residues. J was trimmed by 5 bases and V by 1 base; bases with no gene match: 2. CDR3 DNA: TGTGCCAGCAGCTTAGGGACTAGCGTGGAGACCCAGTACTTC. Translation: CASSLGTSVETQYF.

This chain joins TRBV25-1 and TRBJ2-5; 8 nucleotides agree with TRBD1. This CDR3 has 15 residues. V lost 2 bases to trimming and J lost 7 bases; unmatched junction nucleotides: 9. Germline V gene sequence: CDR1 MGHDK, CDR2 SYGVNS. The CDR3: CASSESGTGKGTQYF. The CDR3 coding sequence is TGTGCCAGCAGTGAAAGTGGGACAGGAAAAGGGACCCAGTACTTC.

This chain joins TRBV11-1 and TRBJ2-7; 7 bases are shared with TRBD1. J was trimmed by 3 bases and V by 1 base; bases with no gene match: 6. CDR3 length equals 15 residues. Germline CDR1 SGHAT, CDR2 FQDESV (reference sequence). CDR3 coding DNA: TGTGCCAGCAGCTTAGATTCCGGACAGGTCTACGAGCAGTACTTC. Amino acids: CASSLDSGQVYEQYF.

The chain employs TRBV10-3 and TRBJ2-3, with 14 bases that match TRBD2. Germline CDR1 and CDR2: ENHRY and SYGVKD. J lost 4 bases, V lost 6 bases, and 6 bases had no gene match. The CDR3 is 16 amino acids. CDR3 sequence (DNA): TGTGCCATCAGAAAAGAGGGACTAGCGGGGGCAGATACGCAGTATTTT. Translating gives CAIRKEGLAGADTQYF.

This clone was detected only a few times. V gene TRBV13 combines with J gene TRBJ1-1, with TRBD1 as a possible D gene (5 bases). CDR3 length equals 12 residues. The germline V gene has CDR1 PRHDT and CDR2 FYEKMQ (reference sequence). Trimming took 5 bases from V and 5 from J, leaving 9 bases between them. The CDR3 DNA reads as TGTGCCAGCAGCCCCCGGGGGACTGAAGCTTTCTTT. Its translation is CASSPRGTEAFF. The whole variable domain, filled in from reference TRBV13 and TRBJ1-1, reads AAGVIQSPRHLIKEKRETATLKCYPIPRHDTVYWYQQGPGQDPQFLISFYEKMQSDKGSIPDRFSAQQFSDYHSELNMSSLELGDSALYFCASSPRGTEAFFGQGTRLTVV.

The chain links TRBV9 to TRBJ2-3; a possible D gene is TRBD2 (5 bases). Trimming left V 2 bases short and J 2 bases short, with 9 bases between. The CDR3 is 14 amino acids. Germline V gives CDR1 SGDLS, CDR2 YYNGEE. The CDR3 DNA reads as TGTGCCAGCAGCGTTGAGGGAACCACAGATACGCAGTATTTT. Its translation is CASSVEGTTDTQYF. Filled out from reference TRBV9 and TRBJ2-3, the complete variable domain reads DSGVTQTPKHLITATGQRVTLRCSPRSGDLSVYWYQQSLDQGLQFLIQYYNGEERAKGNILERFSAQQFPDLHSELNLSSLELGDSALYFCASSVEGTTDTQYFGPGTRLTVL.

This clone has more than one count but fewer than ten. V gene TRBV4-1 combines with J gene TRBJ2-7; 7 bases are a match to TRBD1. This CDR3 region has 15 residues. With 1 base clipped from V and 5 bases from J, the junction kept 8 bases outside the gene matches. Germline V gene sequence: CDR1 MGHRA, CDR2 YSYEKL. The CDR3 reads CASSQVGTESNEQYF. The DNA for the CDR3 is TGCGCCAGCAGCCAAGTCGGGACAGAGTCCAACGAGCAGTACTTC.

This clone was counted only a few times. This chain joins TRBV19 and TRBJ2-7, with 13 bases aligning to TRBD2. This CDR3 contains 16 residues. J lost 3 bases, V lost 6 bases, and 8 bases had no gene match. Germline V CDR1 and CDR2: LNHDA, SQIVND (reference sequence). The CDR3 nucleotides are TGTGCCAGTAGGAACCGCGGACTAGCGGGGGACTACGAGCAGTACTTC. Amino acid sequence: CASRNRGLAGDYEQYF.